This TCR beta chain was observed in a study of siplizumab effects on memory and regulatory T cells. Method: immunoSEQ multiplex PCR; TCRdb's copy keeps in-frame clones and lacks some. There are about 91,000 clones in the sample; 93% occur only once, and approximately 5.9% lies in the top ten. The CDR3 is 13 amino acids. The V segment lost 6 bases and the J segment 2 bases; nucleotides outside the gene matches: 5. Germline loops: CDR1 SQVTM, CDR2 ANQGSEA. Findings and caveats of the study: An assignable phenotype, naive or memory, was missing from roughly 76-95% of proliferating CD4+ or CD8+ clones. Unstimulated naive T cells seemed to show more diversity than memory cells did, and they also seemed to be among the major contributors to the alloresponse.

With regard to this clone: What it recognizes is unknown.

The specimen sequenced was CD8+ T cells sorted from blood. The receptor was isolated from a human donor in good health. The chain carries TRBV29-1 and TRBJ1-1; 8 positions match TRBD1. In DNA form, the CDR3 reads TGCAGCGTCCCCGGACAGGGAAACACTGAAGCTTTCTTT. Its protein is CSVPGQGNTEAFF.